This T cell receptor beta chain was identified during a study of low-dose radiotherapy and immunotherapy resistance in tumors. Looking at the study overall: Intravenous cyclophosphamide 200 mg/m2 was given every two weeks, one day before radiation and immunotherapy.

TRAV- and TRBV-specific primers primed first-strand cDNA, covering alpha and beta chains. Amplification of TCRs used a constant-region primer and V-primer adapter for about 18 PCR cycles. TCRdb processed the reads anew with MiXCR; each CDR3 protein has one entry. The repertoire includes fewer than 95,000 distinct CDR3 sequences, under 10% of them detected once, and around 0.98% sits in the top ten. The time point was: before trial treatment. The CDR3 totals 16 residues. Germline V gene data show CDR1 as SEHNR and CDR2 as FQNEAQ (reference sequence). Trimming at V came to 3 bases and at J to 1 base, leaving 2 bases not matched to a gene. This clonotype was counted many times.

Source: PBMCs, taken before treatment. The J gene is TRBJ2-2, the V gene TRBV7-9; TRBD2 agrees at 10 bases. The receptor was isolated from a male donor with prostate cancer. The CDR3, as DNA: TGTGCCAGCAGCTTGCGGACTAGCGGGAACACCGGGGAGCTGTTTTTT. Its protein is CASSLRTSGNTGELFF.